The table lists the clone carrying this TCR beta chain with many counts. The CDR3 extends over 13 amino acids. CDR1 and CDR2 from the germline V gene are SGHTS and YDEGEE. The ends were cut back, 7 bases at V and 4 bases at J, with 12 bases in the middle. These data are taken from a study of T-cell reconstitution after alpha-beta-depleted transplantation in children. It was with unique molecular identifiers that the TCRbeta library was prepared. TCRdb fed the PCR reads into MiXCR, producing one record per CDR3 protein. The sample records roughly 500,000 distinct CDR3 sequences, approximately 12% being singletons.

This chain links TRBV5-8 with TRBJ2-1; D may be TRBD2 (6 bases). The TCR originated in a human donor who donated a stem cell graft to a child with combined immunodeficiency. Sequenced here: PBMCs from the stem cell graft donor, sampled from the stem cell graft. CDR3 sequence: CASLLAQYNEQFF. DNA for the CDR3: TGTGCCAGCCTACTAGCTCAATACAATGAGCAGTTCTTC.